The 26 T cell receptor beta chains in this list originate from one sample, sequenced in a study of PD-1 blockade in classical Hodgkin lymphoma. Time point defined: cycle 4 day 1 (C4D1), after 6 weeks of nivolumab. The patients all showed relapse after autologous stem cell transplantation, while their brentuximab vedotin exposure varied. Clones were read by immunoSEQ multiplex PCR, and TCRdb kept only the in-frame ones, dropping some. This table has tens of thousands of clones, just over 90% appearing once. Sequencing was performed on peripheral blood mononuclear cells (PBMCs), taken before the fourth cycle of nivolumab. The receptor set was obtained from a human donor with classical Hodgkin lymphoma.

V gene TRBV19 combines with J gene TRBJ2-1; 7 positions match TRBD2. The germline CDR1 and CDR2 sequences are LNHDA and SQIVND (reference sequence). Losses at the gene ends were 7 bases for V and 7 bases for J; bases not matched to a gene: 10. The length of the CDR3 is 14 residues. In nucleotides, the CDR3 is TGTGCCAGTAACATTGGCGGGGGACGTAATGAGCAGTTCTTC. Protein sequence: CASNIGGGRNEQFF.

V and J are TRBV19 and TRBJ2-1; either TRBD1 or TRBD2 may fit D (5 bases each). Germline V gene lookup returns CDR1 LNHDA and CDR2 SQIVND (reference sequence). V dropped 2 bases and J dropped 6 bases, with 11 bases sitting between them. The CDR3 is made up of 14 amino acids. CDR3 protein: CASSITTGANEQFF. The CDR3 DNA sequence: TGTGCCAGTAGTATAACGACCGGGGCCAATGAGCAGTTCTTC.

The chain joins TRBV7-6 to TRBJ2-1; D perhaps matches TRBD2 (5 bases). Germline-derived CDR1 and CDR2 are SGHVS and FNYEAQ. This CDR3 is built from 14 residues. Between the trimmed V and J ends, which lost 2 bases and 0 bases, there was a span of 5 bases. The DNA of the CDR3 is TGTGCCAGCAGCTTAACTAGCTCCTACAATGAGCAGTTCTTC. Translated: CASSLTSSYNEQFF.

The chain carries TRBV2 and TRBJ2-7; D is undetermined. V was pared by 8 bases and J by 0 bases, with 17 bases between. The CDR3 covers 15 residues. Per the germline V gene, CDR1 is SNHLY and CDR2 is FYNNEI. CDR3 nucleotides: TGTGCCAGCCGACCGACGGGCCTAAGCTCCTACGAGCAGTACTTC. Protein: CASRPTGLSSYEQYF. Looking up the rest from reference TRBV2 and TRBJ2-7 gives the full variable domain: EPEVTQTPSHQVTQMGQEVILRCVPISNHLYFYWYRQILGQKVEFLVSFYNNEISEKSEIFDDQFSVERPDGSNFTLKIRSTKLEDSAMYFCASRPTGLSSYEQYFGPGTRLTVT.

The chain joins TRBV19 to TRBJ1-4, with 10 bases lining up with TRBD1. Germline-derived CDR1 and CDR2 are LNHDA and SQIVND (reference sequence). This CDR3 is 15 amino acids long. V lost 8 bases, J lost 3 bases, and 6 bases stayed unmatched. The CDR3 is CASRQGAQANEKLFF. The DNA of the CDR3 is TGTGCCAGTCGACAGGGGGCGCAGGCTAATGAAAAACTGTTTTTT.

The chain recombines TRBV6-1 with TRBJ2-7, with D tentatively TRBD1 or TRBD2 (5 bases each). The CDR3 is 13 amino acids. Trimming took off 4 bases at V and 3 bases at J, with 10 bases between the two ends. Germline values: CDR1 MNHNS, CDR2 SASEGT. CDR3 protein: CASSVGDGYEQYF. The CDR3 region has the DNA TGTGCCAGCAGTGTAGGGGACGGCTACGAGCAGTACTTC.

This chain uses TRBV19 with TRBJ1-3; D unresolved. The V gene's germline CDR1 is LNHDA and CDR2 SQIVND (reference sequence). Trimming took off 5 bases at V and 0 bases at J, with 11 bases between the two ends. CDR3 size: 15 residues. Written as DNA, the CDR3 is TGTGCCAGTAGTTTTGACGGGAGCTCTGGAAACACCATATATTTT. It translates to CASSFDGSSGNTIYF.

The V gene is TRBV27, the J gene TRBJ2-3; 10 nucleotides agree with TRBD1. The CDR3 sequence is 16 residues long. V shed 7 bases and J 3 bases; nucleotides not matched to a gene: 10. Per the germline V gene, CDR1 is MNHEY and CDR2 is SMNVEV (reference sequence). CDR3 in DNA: TGTGCCAGCAAAAATCGGGACAGGGGTGGGACAGATACGCAGTATTTT. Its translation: CASKNRDRGGTDTQYF.

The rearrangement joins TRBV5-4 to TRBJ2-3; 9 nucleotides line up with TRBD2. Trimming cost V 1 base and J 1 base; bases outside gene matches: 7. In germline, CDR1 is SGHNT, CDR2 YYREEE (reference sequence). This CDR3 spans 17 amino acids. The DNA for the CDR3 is TGTGCCAGCAGCTTGAAAGCGGGGGGCCCCCGCACAGATACGCAGTATTTT. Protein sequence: CASSLKAGGPRTDTQYF.

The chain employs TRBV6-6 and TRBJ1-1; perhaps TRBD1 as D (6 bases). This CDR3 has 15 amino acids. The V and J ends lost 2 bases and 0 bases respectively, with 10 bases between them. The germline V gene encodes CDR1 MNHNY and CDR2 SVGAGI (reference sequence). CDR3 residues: CASSYRGGLNTEAFF. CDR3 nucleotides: TGTGCCAGCAGTTACAGGGGGGGATTGAACACTGAAGCTTTCTTT.

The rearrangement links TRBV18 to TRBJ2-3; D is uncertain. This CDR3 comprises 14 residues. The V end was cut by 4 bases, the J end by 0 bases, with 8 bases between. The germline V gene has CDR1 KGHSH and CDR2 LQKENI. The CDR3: CASSRSSSTDTQYF. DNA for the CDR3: TGTGCCAGCTCACGGTCCTCTAGCACAGATACGCAGTATTTT.

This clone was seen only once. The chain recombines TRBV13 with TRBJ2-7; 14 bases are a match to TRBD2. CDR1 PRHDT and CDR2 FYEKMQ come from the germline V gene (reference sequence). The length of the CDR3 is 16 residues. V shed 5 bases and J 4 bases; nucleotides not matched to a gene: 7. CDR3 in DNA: TGTGCCAGCAGCCCCTGGACTAGCGGGGGGCCGTACGAGCAGTACTTC. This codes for CASSPWTSGGPYEQYF.

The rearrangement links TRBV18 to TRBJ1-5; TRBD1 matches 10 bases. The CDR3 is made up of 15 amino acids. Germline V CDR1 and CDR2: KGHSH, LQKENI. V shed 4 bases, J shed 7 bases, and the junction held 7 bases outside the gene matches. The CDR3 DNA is TGTGCCAGCTCACTACGACAGGGGGCTGGACAGCCCCAGCATTTT. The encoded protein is CASSLRQGAGQPQHF.

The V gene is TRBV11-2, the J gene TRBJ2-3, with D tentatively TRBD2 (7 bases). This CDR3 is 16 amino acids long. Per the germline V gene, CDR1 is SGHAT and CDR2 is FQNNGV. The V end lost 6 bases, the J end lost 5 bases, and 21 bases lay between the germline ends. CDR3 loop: CASRPWGRGKRDTQYF. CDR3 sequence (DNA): TGTGCCAGCAGGCCTTGGGGGCGGGGGAAGAGAGATACGCAGTATTTT.

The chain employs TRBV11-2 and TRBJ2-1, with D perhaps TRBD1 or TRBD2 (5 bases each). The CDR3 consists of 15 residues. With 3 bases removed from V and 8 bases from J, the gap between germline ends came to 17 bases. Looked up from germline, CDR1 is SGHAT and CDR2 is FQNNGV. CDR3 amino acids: CASSFPGQVKDEQFF. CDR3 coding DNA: TGTGCCAGCAGCTTTCCGGGGCAGGTAAAAGATGAGCAGTTCTTC.

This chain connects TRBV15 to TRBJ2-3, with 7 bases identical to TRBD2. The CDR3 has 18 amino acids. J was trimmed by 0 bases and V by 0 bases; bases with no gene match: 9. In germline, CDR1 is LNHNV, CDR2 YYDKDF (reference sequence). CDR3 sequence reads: CATSRDWGGGTSTDTQYF. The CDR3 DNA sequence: TGTGCCACCAGCAGAGATTGGGGCGGGGGAACTAGCACAGATACGCAGTATTTT.

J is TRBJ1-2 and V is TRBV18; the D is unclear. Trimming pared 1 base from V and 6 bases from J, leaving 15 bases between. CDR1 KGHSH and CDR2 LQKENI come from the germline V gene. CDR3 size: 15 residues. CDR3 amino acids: CASSPRTEGRDGYTF. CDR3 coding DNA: TGTGCCAGCTCACCACGGACCGAGGGTAGGGATGGCTACACCTTC.

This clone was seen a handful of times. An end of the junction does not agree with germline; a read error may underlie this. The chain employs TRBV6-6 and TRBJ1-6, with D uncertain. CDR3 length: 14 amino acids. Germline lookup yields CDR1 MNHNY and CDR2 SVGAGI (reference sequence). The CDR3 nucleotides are TGTGCCAGCAGCTACTGGCCAATTGACTCACCCCTCCACTTT. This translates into CASSYWPIDSPLHF.

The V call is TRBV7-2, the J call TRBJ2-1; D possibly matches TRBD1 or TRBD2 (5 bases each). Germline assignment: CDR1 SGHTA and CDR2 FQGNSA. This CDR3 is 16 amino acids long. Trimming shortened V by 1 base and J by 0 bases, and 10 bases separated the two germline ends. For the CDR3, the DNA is TGTGCCAGCAGCTTAGGAGGGGTTAACTCCTACAATGAGCAGTTCTTC. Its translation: CASSLGGVNSYNEQFF.

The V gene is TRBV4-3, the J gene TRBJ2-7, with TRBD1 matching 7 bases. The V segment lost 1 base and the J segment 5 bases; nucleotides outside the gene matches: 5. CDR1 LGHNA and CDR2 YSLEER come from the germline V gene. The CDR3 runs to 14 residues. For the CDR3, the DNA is TGCGCCAGCAGCCAAGTCACAGGGGTGAACGAGCAGTACTTC. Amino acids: CASSQVTGVNEQYF.

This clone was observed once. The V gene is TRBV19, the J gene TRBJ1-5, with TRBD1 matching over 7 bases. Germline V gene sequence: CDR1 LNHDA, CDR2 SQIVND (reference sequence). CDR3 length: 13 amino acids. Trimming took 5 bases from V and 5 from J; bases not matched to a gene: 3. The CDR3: CASSPRGDQPQHF. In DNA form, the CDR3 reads TGTGCCAGTAGTCCCAGGGGGGATCAGCCCCAGCATTTT.

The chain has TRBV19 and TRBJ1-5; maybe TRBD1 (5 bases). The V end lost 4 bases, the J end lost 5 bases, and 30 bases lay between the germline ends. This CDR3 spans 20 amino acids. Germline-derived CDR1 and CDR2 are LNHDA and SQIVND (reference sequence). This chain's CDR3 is CASSTLFLGIHHRGYQPQHF. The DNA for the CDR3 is TGTGCCAGTAGTACCCTCTTTCTGGGGATCCATCATAGGGGATATCAGCCCCAGCATTTT.

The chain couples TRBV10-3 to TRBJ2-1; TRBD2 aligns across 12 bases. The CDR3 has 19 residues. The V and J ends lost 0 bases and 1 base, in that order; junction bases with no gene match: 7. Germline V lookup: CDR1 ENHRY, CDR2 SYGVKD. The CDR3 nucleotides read TGTGCCATCAGTGAGTCCCTAGCGGGGGGGCCGGTGTCCTACAATGAGCAGTTCTTC. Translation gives CAISESLAGGPVSYNEQFF.

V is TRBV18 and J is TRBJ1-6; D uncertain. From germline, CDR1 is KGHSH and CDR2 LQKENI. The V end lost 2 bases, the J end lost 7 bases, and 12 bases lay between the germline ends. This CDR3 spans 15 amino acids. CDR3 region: CASSPVGGGNSPLHF. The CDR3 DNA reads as TGTGCCAGCTCACCAGTGGGTGGTGGCAATTCACCCCTCCACTTT.

The CDR3 region is CASSQYQGTYEQYF. CDR3 bases: TGCGCCAGCAGCCAATATCAGGGGACCTACGAGCAGTACTTC. The chain recombines TRBV4-3 with TRBJ2-7, with a weak D call TRBD1 (6 bases). In germline, CDR1 is LGHNA, CDR2 YSLEER. The CDR3 contains 14 residues. With 2 bases removed from V and 2 bases from J, the gap between germline ends came to 10 bases.

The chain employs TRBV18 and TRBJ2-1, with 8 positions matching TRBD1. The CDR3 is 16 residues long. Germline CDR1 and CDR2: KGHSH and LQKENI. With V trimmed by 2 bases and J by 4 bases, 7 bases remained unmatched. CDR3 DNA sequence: TGTGCCAGCTCACCAGTGACAGGGGACCATTACAATGAGCAGTTCTTC. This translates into CASSPVTGDHYNEQFF.